Sequencing of this TCR beta chain was carried out in a study of CD8 T cells in ankylosing spondylitis. Broader study findings: There were earlier reports of some motif variants in reactive arthritis synovial fluid and blood.

TCRdb analysed the 5' RACE reads with MiXCR anew, one entry per CDR3 protein. Of approximately 150,000 distinct CDR3 sequences detected, 8.5% to 10% appear once; the ten largest clones hold roughly 16%. This clonotype was detected many times. The antigen remains undetermined. Sample: blood, either unsorted or a sorted T cell fraction (not recorded which). The receptor comes from a female donor with ankylosing spondylitis or in good health (not recorded which).

The CDR3 loop is CASSRGGGFVDTQYF. The CDR3, as DNA: TGTGCCAGCAGCAGAGGGGGCGGTTTTGTGGATACGCAGTATTTT. The chain recombines TRBV7-3 with TRBJ2-3; TRBD1 matches at 7 bases. The CDR3 covers 15 residues. CDR1 SGHTA and CDR2 FQGTGA come from the germline V gene. Germline trimming cut 5 bases from V and 6 bases from J; bases unmatched to any gene: 11.